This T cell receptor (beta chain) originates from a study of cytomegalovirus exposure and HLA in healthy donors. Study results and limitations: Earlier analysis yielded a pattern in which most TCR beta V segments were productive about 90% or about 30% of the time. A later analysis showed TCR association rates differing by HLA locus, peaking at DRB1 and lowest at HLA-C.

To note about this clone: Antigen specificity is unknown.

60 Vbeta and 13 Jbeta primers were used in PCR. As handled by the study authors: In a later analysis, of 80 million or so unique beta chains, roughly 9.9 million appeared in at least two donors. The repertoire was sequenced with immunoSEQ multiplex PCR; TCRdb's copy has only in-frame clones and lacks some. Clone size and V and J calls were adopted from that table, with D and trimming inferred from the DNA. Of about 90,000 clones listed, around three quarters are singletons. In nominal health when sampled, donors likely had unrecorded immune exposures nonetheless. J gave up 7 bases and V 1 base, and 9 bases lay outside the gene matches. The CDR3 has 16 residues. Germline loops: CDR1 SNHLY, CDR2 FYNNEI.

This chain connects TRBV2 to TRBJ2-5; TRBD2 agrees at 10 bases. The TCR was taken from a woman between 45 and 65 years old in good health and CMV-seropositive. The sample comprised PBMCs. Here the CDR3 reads CASSEVRTSGLGTQYF. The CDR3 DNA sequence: TGTGCCAGCAGTGAAGTACGGACTAGCGGATTAGGGACCCAGTACTTC. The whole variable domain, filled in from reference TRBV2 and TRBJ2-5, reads EPEVTQTPSHQVTQMGQEVILRCVPISNHLYFYWYRQILGQKVEFLVSFYNNEISEKSEIFDDQFSVERPDGSNFTLKIRSTKLEDSAMYFCASSEVRTSGLGTQYFGPGTRLLVL.